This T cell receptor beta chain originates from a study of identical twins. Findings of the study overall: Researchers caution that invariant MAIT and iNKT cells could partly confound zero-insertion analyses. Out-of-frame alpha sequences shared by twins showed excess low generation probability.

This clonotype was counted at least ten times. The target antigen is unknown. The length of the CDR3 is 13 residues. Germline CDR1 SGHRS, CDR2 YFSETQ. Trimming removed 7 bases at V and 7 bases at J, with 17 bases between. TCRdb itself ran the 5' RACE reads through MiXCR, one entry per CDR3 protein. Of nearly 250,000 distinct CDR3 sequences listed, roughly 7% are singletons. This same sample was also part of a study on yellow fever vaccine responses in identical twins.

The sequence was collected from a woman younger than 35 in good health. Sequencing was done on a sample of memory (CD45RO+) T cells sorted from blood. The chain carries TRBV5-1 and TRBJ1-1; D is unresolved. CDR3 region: CASGMGQSGEAFF. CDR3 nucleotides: TGCGCCAGCGGGATGGGTCAGTCGGGTGAAGCTTTCTTT.